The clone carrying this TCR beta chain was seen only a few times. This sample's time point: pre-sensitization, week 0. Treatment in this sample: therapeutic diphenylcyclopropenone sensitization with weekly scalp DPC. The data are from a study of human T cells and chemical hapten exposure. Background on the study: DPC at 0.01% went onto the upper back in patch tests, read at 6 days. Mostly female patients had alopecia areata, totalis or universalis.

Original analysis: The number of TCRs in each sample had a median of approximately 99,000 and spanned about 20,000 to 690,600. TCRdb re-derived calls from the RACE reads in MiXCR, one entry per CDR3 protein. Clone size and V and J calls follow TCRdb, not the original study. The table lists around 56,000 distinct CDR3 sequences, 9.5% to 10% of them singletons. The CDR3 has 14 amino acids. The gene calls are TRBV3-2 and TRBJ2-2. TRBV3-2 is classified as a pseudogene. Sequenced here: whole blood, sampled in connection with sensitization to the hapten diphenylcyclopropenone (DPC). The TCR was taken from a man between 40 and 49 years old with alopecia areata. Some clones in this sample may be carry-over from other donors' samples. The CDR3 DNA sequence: TGTGCCAGCAGCCAAGACGTGACGCCCGGGGAGCTGTTTTTT. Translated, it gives CASSQDVTPGELFF.